This T cell receptor (beta chain) was sequenced during a study of spatial heterogeneity in lung cancer. Each CDR3 protein is one row after TCRdb ran MiXCR on the 5' RACE reads. Seen here are approximately 110,000 distinct CDR3 sequences, under 14% observed once, and the top ten hold around 24%. Time point given: blood at routine non-recurrence follow-up after resection. Germline CDR1 is SGDLS and CDR2 is YYNGEE. V trimming: 0 bases; J trimming: 5 bases; junction bases outside the gene matches: 6. This CDR3 region has 17 residues. This clonotype showed up just a few times. The material sequenced was PBMCs, taken at follow-up. This receptor was taken from a female donor with early-stage non-small cell lung cancer. This chain connects TRBV9 to TRBJ2-7; 15 bases agree with TRBD2. CDR3 protein: CASSVGAGTSGRNEQYF. The CDR3, as DNA: TGTGCCAGCAGCGTAGGGGCCGGGACTAGCGGGAGGAACGAGCAGTACTTC.